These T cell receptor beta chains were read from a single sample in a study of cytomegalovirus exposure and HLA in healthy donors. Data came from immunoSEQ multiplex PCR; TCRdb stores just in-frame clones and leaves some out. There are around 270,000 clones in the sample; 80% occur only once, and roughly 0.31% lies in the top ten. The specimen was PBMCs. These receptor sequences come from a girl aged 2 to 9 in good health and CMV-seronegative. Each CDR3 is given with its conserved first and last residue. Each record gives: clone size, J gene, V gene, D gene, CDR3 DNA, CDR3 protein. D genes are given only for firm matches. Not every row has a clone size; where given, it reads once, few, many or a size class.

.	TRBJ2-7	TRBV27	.	TGTGCCAGCAGTTTATCGAGGGCCCACGAGCAGTACTTC	CASSLSRAHEQYF
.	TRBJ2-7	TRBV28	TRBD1	TGTGCCAGCACCCGGGGACAGCCTGCCTACGAGCAGTACTTC	CASTRGQPAYEQYF
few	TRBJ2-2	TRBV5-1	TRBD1	TGCGCCAGCAGCGGCGGACAGGGGGCCTTTCGGACCGGGGAGCTGTTTTTT	CASSGGQGAFRTGELFF
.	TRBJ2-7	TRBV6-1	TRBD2	TGTGCCAGCAGAGGACTAGCGGGCTACGAGCAGTACTTC	CASRGLAGYEQYF
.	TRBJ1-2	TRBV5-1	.	TGCGCCAGCGGACAATCGACCGGGACTGAAATTTATGGCTACACCTTC	CASGQSTGTEIYGYTF
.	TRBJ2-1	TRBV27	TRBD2	TGTGCCAGCAGTGTCCTTCTAGCGGGGGGGCCCCATGAGCAGTTCTTC	CASSVLLAGGPHEQFF
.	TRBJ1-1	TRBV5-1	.	TGCGCCAGTAGCCAAACTGCGACAGATATGAACACTGAAGCTTTCTTT	CASSQTATDMNTEAFF
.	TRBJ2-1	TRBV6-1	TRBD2	TGTGCCAGCCAGAGGGGACTAGAAACCTACAATGAGCAGTTCTTC	CASQRGLETYNEQFF
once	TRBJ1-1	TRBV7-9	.	TGTTCCAGCAGCTTAGCGACGGGCACTGAAGCTTTCTTT	CSSSLATGTEAFF
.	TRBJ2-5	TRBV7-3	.	TGTGCCAGCAGCTTAGGCCCGGCCCGGCACGACAGGTACCAAGAGACCCAGTACTTC	CASSLGPARHDRYQETQYF
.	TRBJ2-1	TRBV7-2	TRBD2	TGTGCCAGCAGCTACTACCCTAGCGGGGGGGCCATGCATGAGCAGTTCTTC	CASSYYPSGGAMHEQFF
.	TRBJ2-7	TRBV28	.	TGTGCCAGCACCCAGGGGTTCCCCTCCTACGAGCAGTACTTC	CASTQGFPSYEQYF
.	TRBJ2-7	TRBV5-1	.	TGCGCCAGCAGCTGGGAGGGGGTTAGCTCCTACGAGCAGTACTTC	CASSWEGVSSYEQYF
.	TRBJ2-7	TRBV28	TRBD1	TGTGCCAGCAGTTTCCCCGGGACAGGGGGCAGCCCCTACGAGCAGTACTTC	CASSFPGTGGSPYEQYF
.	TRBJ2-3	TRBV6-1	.	TGTGCCAGCACTGGCAGGGTTGCAGATACGCAGTATTTT	CASTGRVADTQYF
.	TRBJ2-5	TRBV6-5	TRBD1	TGTGCCAGCAGCCCGACAGGGGAGACCCAGTACTTC	CASSPTGETQYF
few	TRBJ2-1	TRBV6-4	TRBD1	TGTGCCAGCAGTGAGTCGGGACAGGGTGTAAATGAGCAGTTCTTC	CASSESGQGVNEQFF
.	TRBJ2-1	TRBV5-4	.	TGTGCCAGCAGCTTCCAGGGAATCAATGAGCAGTTCTTC	CASSFQGINEQFF
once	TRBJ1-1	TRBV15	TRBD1	TGTGCCACCAGCAGAGGAGACAGGGTGAACACTGAAGCTTTCTTT	CATSRGDRVNTEAFF
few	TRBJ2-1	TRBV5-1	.	TGCGCCAGCAGCTTTAGACCGGAGGGGATCTTCCGCAATGAGCAGTTCTTC	CASSFRPEGIFRNEQFF
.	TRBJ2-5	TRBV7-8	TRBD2	TGTGCCAGCAGCACCCCCCTAGCGGGGGGCAATAGGGAGGAGACCCAGTACTTC	CASSTPLAGGNREETQYF
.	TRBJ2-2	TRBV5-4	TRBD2	TGTGCCAGCAGGGGGGCTAGCGGGAGTCCCGGGGAGCTGTTTTTT	CASRGASGSPGELFF
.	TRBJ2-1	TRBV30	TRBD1	TGTGCCTGGAGACACGGGACAGGGGTCTTGGGTGAGCAGTTCTTC	CAWRHGTGVLGEQFF
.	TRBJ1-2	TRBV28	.	TGTGCCAGCAGGCGGGACGGTCGCTATGGCTACACCTTC	CASRRDGRYGYTF
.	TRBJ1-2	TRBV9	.	TGTGCCAGCAGCGTAATGGCAGAATATGGCTACACCTTC	CASSVMAEYGYTF
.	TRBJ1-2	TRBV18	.	TGTGCCAGCTCACCGGTAAACAGTAAGGGCTACACCTTC	CASSPVNSKGYTF
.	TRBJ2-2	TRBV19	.	TGTGCCAGTAGTGCCGACTCCGGGGAAGCCCTTAACACCGGGGAGCTGTTTTTT	CASSADSGEALNTGELFF
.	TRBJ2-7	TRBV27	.	TGTGCCAGCTCCCCTCCTAGCTCCTACGAGCAGTACTTC	CASSPPSSYEQYF
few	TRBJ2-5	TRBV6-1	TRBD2	TGTGCCAGCAACTTTGCGGGAGTAGTAGAGACCCAGTACTTC	CASNFAGVVETQYF
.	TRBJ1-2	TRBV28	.	TGTGCCAGCACCCTCGAGCCCCCTTACCTCTATGGCTACACCTTC	CASTLEPPYLYGYTF
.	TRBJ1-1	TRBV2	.	TGTGCCAGCAGCTACACGGGGTATCTTCATGAAGCTTTCTTT	CASSYTGYLHEAFF
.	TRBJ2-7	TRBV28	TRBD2	TGTGCCAGCACCAACCGGGGGGTGAGCCTCTACGAGCAGTACTTC	CASTNRGVSLYEQYF
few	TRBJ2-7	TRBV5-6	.	TGTGCCAGCAGCTTCGGGTACGAGCAGTACTTC	CASSFGYEQYF
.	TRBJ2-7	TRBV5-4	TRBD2	TGTGCCAGCAGCTTAGCGGGGGGCCTTTACGAGCAGTACTTC	CASSLAGGLYEQYF
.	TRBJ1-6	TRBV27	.	TGTGCCAGCAGCCCCCGGTCCGCCGAAGCCTATAATTCACCCCTCCACTTT	CASSPRSAEAYNSPLHF
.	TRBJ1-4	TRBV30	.	TGTGCCTGGAGTACACAGGGTTTAGTGAGAGAAAAACTGTTTTTT	CAWSTQGLVREKLFF